The sequence of this T cell receptor beta chain was determined in a study of shared clonotypes between healthy human individuals. Notes on the study in general: Naive CD4 clonotype sharing across several donors was around 5%.

In regard to this clone: No antigen is known for it.

Running of the assay took place at deep level. Sorted-subset replicate PCRs used around 200 ng of genomic DNA. This amount corresponded to 30,000 to 35,000 T cell genomes. Produced via immunoSEQ multiplex PCR; TCRdb's table is partial and in-frame only. The table lists under 1,100,000 clones, approximately 68% of them singletons. V was trimmed by 4 bases and J by 1 base, leaving 7 bases between them. The CDR3 has 13 amino acids. From germline, CDR1 is SNHLY and CDR2 FYNNEI. The V and J genes are TRBV2 and TRBJ1-1; D uncertain. This receptor was obtained from a man younger than 35 in good health. The specimen was memory CD4+ T cells sorted from blood. The subset: CD45RA-negative fraction. In nucleotides, the CDR3 is TGTGCCAGCAGTGCTACCGGGAACACTGAAGCTTTCTTT. Its protein product is CASSATGNTEAFF. Variable domain in full (rest from reference TRBV2 and TRBJ1-1): EPEVTQTPSHQVTQMGQEVILRCVPISNHLYFYWYRQILGQKVEFLVSFYNNEISEKSEIFDDQFSVERPDGSNFTLKIRSTKLEDSAMYFCASSATGNTEAFFGQGTRLTVV.